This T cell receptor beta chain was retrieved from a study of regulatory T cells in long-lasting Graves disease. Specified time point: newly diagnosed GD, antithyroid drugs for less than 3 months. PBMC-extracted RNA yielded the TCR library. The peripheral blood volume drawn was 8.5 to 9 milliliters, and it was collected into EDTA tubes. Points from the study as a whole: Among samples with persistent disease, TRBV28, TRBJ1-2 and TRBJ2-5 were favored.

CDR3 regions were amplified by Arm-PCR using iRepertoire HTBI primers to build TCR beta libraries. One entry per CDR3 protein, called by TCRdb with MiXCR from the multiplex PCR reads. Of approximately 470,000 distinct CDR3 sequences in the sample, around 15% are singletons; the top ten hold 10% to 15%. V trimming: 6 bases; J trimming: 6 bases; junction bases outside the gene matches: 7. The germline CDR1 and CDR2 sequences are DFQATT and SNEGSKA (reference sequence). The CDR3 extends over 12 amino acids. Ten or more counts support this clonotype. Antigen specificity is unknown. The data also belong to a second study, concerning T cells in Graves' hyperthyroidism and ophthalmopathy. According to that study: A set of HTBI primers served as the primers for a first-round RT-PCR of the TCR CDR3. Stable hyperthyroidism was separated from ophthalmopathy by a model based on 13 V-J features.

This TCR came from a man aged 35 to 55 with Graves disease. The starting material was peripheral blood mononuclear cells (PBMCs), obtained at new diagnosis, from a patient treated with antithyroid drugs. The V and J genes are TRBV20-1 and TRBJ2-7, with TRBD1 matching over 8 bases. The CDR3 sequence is CSAPDRAGEQYF. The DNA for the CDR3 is TGCAGTGCCCCGGACAGGGCCGGCGAGCAGTACTTC.